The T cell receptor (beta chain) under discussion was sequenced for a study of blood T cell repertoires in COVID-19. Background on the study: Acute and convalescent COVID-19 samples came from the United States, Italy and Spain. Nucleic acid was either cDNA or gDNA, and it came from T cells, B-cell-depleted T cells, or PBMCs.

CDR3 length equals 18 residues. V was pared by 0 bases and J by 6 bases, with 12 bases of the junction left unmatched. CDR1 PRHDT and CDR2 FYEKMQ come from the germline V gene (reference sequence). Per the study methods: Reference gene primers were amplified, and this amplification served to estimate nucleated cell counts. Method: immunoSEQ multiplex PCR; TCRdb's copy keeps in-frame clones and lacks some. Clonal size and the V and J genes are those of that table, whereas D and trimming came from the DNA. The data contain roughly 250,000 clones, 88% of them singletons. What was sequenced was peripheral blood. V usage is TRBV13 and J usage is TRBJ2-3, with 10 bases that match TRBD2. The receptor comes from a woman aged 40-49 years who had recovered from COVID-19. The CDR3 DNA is TGTGCCAGCAGCTTAGGGGCGAGCGGGAGGGCCGGGGCGGATACGCAGTATTTT. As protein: CASSLGASGRAGADTQYF.